These T cell receptor beta chains were read from a single sample in a study of PD-1 blockade in classical Hodgkin lymphoma. The method was immunoSEQ multiplex PCR; TCRdb's version includes in-frame clones alone and lacks a portion of them. The repertoire holds about 16,000 clones, with 80% to 90% as singletons. What was sequenced was peripheral blood mononuclear cells (PBMCs). All receptors derive from a human donor with classical Hodgkin lymphoma. CDR3s include the opening cysteine and the closing phenylalanine or tryptophan. Each record gives: clone size, V gene, J gene, D gene, CDR3 DNA, CDR3 protein. A D gene is named only where the DNA matches it firmly. A row's size may be missing; if present it is once, few, many or a size class.

NA,TRBV28,TRBJ1-1,NA,TGTGCCAGCAGTTTCTCGGGGGCAGGGGAGGATACTGAAGCTTTCTTT,CASSFSGAGEDTEAFF
NA,TRBV7-2,TRBJ1-2,TRBD1,TGTGCCAGCAGCGCTAGGACAGGGGAGGGATATGGCTACACCTTC,CASSARTGEGYGYTF
NA,TRBV28,TRBJ2-1,TRBD1,TGTGCCAGCAGTTTACTACAATTCCCGGGACAGGGGGCTTTGTACAATGAGCAGTTCTTC,CASSLLQFPGQGALYNEQFF
NA,TRBV4-1,TRBJ2-6,TRBD2,TGCGCCAGCAGCCCGACTAGCGGGAGAGGGGCCAACGTCCTGACTTTC,CASSPTSGRGANVLTF
NA,TRBV5-6,TRBJ1-2,NA,TGTGCCAGCAGCTTGGGGCCTGAGGCGTATGGCTACACCTTC,CASSLGPEAYGYTF
once,TRBV10-1,TRBJ2-1,TRBD2,TGCGCCAGCAGCCTGACTAGCGGGATGGGTGAGCAGTTCTTC,CASSLTSGMGEQFF
NA,TRBV15,TRBJ1-1,TRBD1,TGTGCCACCAGCAGAGATCTATTGGGACAGGGGGCGGTCACTGAAGCTTTCTTT,CATSRDLLGQGAVTEAFF
once,TRBV11-2,TRBJ2-3,TRBD2,TGTGCCAGCAGCTTAGATAGCTTACTAGCGAGAAGCACAGATACGCAGTATTTT,CASSLDSLLARSTDTQYF
NA,TRBV23-1,TRBJ2-5,NA,TGCGCCAGCAGTCAATCAGGCCCCCAGCTGGCGAAAGAGACCCAGTACTTC,CASSQSGPQLAKETQYF
NA,TRBV4-1,TRBJ2-3,NA,TGCGCCAGCAGCCAACCTGGCTTAAGGGATAACACAGATACGCAGTATTTT,CASSQPGLRDNTDTQYF
NA,TRBV19,TRBJ2-1,NA,TGTGCCAGTAGCCCCCGGGACAATGAGCAGTTCTTC,CASSPRDNEQFF
NA,TRBV7-8,TRBJ2-4,TRBD1,TGTGCCAGCAGCTTAGCGGTATCACAGGGGGCAGGATACATTCAGTACTTC,CASSLAVSQGAGYIQYF
NA,TRBV5-1,TRBJ1-2,NA,TGCGCCAGCAGCCCCCGGACGGATAACTATGGCTACACCTTC,CASSPRTDNYGYTF
NA,TRBV9,TRBJ2-3,NA,TGTGCCAGCAGCGTAGGCGAGACCTGGGCCCATCCTAGCACAGATACGCAGTATTTT,CASSVGETWAHPSTDTQYF
NA,TRBV27,TRBJ2-2,NA,TGTGCCAGCAGTTTACTCGCGGGAAGCACCGGGGAGCTGTTTTTT,CASSLLAGSTGELFF
NA,TRBV19,TRBJ2-3,NA,TGTGCCAGTAGTACAAGCACAGATACGCAGTATTTT,CASSTSTDTQYF
NA,TRBV5-1,TRBJ2-7,TRBD2,TGCGCCAGCAGCCCGGGACTAGCTGACTACGAGCAGTACTTC,CASSPGLADYEQYF
NA,TRBV9,TRBJ2-3,NA,TGTGCCAGCAGCTTGGGGAGCACTAGCACAGATACGCAGTATTTT,CASSLGSTSTDTQYF
few,TRBV28,TRBJ1-5,NA,TGTGCCAGCAGTTTTAGAGCTATTGGTCGAGATCAGCCCCAGCATTTT,CASSFRAIGRDQPQHF
NA,TRBV6-5,TRBJ2-3,NA,TGTGCCAGCAGTTATAAGGGTGGTACGCAGTATTTT,CASSYKGGTQYF
NA,TRBV2,TRBJ2-1,NA,TGTGCCAGCAGTGCTATCCCCTACAATGAGCAGTTCTTC,CASSAIPYNEQFF
few,TRBV2,TRBJ2-3,NA,TGTGCCAGCAGTGATATCGGGGGAGGAACAGATACGCAGTATTTT,CASSDIGGGTDTQYF
NA,TRBV7-9,TRBJ2-7,TRBD1,TGTGCCAGCAACCCGACAGGGGCATCTAACGAGCAGTACTTC,CASNPTGASNEQYF
NA,TRBV2,TRBJ1-5,NA,TGTGCCAGCAGTGAGGAACAGGGTGGCCAGCCCCAGCATTTT,CASSEEQGGQPQHF
few,TRBV6-5,TRBJ2-1,NA,TGTGCCAGCAGTTACAGGGCAGAGTACAATGAGCAGTTCTTC,CASSYRAEYNEQFF
NA,TRBV7-9,TRBJ2-3,TRBD1,TGTGCCGTCCCGGGACAGAGCACAGATACGCAGTATTTT,CAVPGQSTDTQYF
NA,TRBV4-2,TRBJ2-7,TRBD1,TGTGCCAGCAGCCAAGATCATAGACAGGGACACTACGAGCAGTACTTC,CASSQDHRQGHYEQYF
NA,TRBV19,TRBJ2-7,TRBD1,TGTGCCAGTAGTTTCGAGAAGGGACAGGGGTGGTACGAGCAGTACTTC,CASSFEKGQGWYEQYF
NA,TRBV2,TRBJ1-5,TRBD1,TGTGCCAGCAGCGTCCGGGACAGGACGAATCAGCCCCAGCATTTT,CASSVRDRTNQPQHF
NA,TRBV6-5,TRBJ2-1,NA,TGTGCCAGCAGGGTCGGACTATACAATGAGCAGTTCTTC,CASRVGLYNEQFF
NA,TRBV5-4,TRBJ2-3,NA,TGTGCCAGCAGCCCGGGGACTTACCCTAGCACAGATACGCAGTATTTT,CASSPGTYPSTDTQYF
NA,TRBV5-6,TRBJ1-5,TRBD1,TGTGCCAGCAGTCGGGACAGAAATCAGCCCCAGCATTTT,CASSRDRNQPQHF
NA,TRBV7-2,TRBJ1-5,TRBD1,TGTGCCAGCAGCTTCGGACAGGATCAGCCCCAGCATTTT,CASSFGQDQPQHF
NA,TRBV28,TRBJ2-2,NA,TGTGCCACACAACTTAAACCCGGGGAGCTGTTTTTT,CATQLKPGELFF
NA,TRBV6-6,TRBJ1-2,NA,TGTGCCAGCAGTTACTCGAGGGGAGGGGGAAGTGGAGGCTACACCTTC,CASSYSRGGGSGGYTF
NA,TRBV28,TRBJ1-2,NA,TGTGCCAGCACCGAACCGACAGGACCTACTAACTATGGCTACACCTTC,CASTEPTGPTNYGYTF
NA,TRBV28,TRBJ2-2,NA,TGTGCCAGCAGTCCACAGATGGGGAGGGGGGACACCGGGGAGCTGTTTTTT,CASSPQMGRGDTGELFF
NA,TRBV4-3,TRBJ2-3,NA,TGCGCCAGCAGCCAAGAGAGCAGTAGCACAGATACGCAGTATTTT,CASSQESSSTDTQYF
few,TRBV21-1,TRBJ1-5,NA,TGTGCCAGCAGCAAACCGCCAGGGCAGGGGGTTAATCAGCCCCAGCATTTT,CASSKPPGQGVNQPQHF
NA,TRBV6-5,TRBJ2-7,NA,TGTGCCAGCAGTTCGGATCACGAGCAGTACTTC,CASSSDHEQYF
NA,TRBV4-1,TRBJ2-5,TRBD1,TGCGCCAGCAGCCAAGATTTAGGGACAGGACGACAAGAGACCCAGTACTTC,CASSQDLGTGRQETQYF
NA,TRBV7-2,TRBJ2-2,TRBD1,TGTGCCAGCAGCGCCCGACAGGGATTCACCGGGGAGCTGTTTTTT,CASSARQGFTGELFF
few,TRBV15,TRBJ1-3,NA,TGTGCCACCAGCGCTACGCTGACAGATATTGGAAACACCATATATTTT,CATSATLTDIGNTIYF
NA,TRBV7-9,TRBJ2-2,NA,TGTGCCAAAGAGGGGCAGGGAACCGGGGAGCTGTTTTTT,CAKEGQGTGELFF
NA,TRBV6-6,TRBJ2-5,TRBD1,TGTGCCAGCAGTTACTCGGGGACAGTAGGGGAGACCCAGTACTTC,CASSYSGTVGETQYF
NA,TRBV5-4,TRBJ2-1,TRBD2,TGTGCCAGCAGCTGGGGGGCAGCGGGAGACAATGAGCAGTTCTTC,CASSWGAAGDNEQFF
NA,TRBV28,TRBJ2-1,NA,TGTGCCAGCAGTCCGAACAGGTACAATGAGCAGTTCTTC,CASSPNRYNEQFF
NA,TRBV27,TRBJ1-2,NA,TGTGCCAGCAGTTTCTCGGATTCCCTTGGCTACACCTTC,CASSFSDSLGYTF
NA,TRBV29-1,TRBJ2-1,TRBD2,TGCAGCGTAGCAGCGGGGAGGGCTCGAATCGAGCAGTTCTTC,CSVAAGRARIEQFF
NA,TRBV5-1,TRBJ1-4,NA,TGCGCCAGCAGTTGGTCGGGACTCTCTAATGAAAAACTGTTTTTT,CASSWSGLSNEKLFF